The sequence of this T cell receptor beta chain was determined in a study of shared clonotypes between healthy human individuals. Study-wide context: Three plates each covered CD4 naive and memory; CD8 naive two, CD8 memory one.

A word on this clone: Its specificity is unknown.

The CDR3 is 14 amino acids. From germline, CDR1 is MNHEY and CDR2 SMNVEV (reference sequence). The trim removed 5 bases at V and 9 bases at J, leaving 8 bases unmatched. Study-wide results and limits: Deeper or shallower sequencing was expected to change how clonotypes are shared among donors. The sharing of approximately 4.6% of naive CD4 clonotypes was seen across a handful of donors.

The deep-level immunoSEQ assay was used. Clones were sequenced by immunoSEQ multiplex PCR, and TCRdb holds only the in-frame ones, with some missing. The table includes hundreds of thousands of clones, 96% detected once. The TCR sequence derives from a young man in good health. Sequencing input: memory CD8+ T cells sorted from blood. Subset here: CD45RO+ cells pooled with CCR7-negative TemRA cells. V usage is TRBV27 and J usage is TRBJ2-1, with 9 bases aligning to TRBD2. The CDR3 is CASSTPGLALEQFF. The CDR3 DNA reads as TGTGCCAGCAGTACCCCGGGACTAGCTCTTGAGCAGTTCTTC.